This entry lists 32 T cell receptor beta chains sequenced from one sample in a study of blood T cell repertoires in COVID-19 (dated by TCRdb to the early 2020s). Libraries were made using the immunoSEQ multiplex PCR assay. TCRdb obtained this table from immuneACCESS and retained in-frame rearrangements with V and J assigned. These tables miss some clones; where compared with another copy, unresolved V genes account for less than half of the shortfall, and the remainder is unexplained. Within this sample are almost 65,000 clones, with roughly 88% of them counted one time only. Clones ranked in the top ten supply 43% of the sample. Material for sequencing was peripheral blood. Receptors originate from a woman aged 55-69 years with COVID-19, enrolled during active disease.

This clone came up once. V usage is TRBV3-1 (or the pseudogene TRBV3-2) and J usage is TRBJ1-1; D is undetermined. CDR3 length: 14 residues. CDR1 and CDR2 from the germline V gene are LGHDT and YNNKEL (reference sequence). Trimming stripped 0 bases from V and 7 bases from J, with 12 bases between. CDR3 bases: TGTGCCAGCAGCCAAGATCCCGGGGTAGGTGAAGCTTTCTTT. This translates into CASSQDPGVGEAFF.

The chain carries TRBV6-5 and TRBJ2-1; 8 nucleotides line up with TRBD2. V lost 5 bases and J lost 6; bases outside the gene matches: 9. CDR1 and CDR2 (germline): MNHEY, SVGAGI. The CDR3 totals 15 residues. CDR3 amino acids: CASSPSGGPANEQFF. CDR3 nucleotide sequence: TGTGCCAGCAGTCCTTCGGGGGGGCCAGCCAATGAGCAGTTCTTC.

The V gene is TRBV7-9, the J gene TRBJ2-2; no definite D call. The CDR3 is made up of 15 amino acids. The germline V and J ends were trimmed by 5 bases and 1 base, with 11 bases remaining between them. CDR1 is SEHNR, CDR2 FQNEAQ, per germline (reference sequence). The DNA for the CDR3 is TGTGCCAGCAGCCAGGCGAGCTGGAACACCGGGGAGCTGTTTTTT. Its translation: CASSQASWNTGELFF.

V usage is TRBV3-1 (or the pseudogene TRBV3-2) and J usage is TRBJ2-1; 14 nucleotides align to TRBD2. Germline CDR1 and CDR2: LGHDT and YNNKEL (reference sequence). This CDR3 contains 18 residues. The junction had 6 bases not matched to a gene; V was cut back by 4 bases and J by 1 base. The DNA of the CDR3 is TGTGCCAGCAGCCCGGGACTAGCGGGAGCAATATCCTACAATGAGCAGTTCTTC. Protein sequence: CASSPGLAGAISYNEQFF.

The chain recombines TRBV6-2 or TRBV6-3 with TRBJ2-7; 7 bases line up with TRBD2. CDR1 and CDR2 from the germline V gene are MNHEY and SVGEGT. The V and J ends lost 5 bases and 3 bases, in that order; junction bases with no gene match: 4. This CDR3 is 13 amino acids long. The CDR3 sequence is CASSRASGYEQYF. CDR3 DNA: TGTGCCAGCAGTAGGGCTAGCGGCTACGAGCAGTACTTC.

This chain uses TRBV3-1 (or the pseudogene TRBV3-2) with TRBJ2-1; 9 nucleotides agree with TRBD2. V was clipped by 4 bases and J by 9 bases; unmatched bases: 4. The CDR3 totals 13 residues. CDR1 is LGHDT, CDR2 YNNKEL, per germline (reference sequence). Written as DNA, the CDR3 is TGTGCCAGCAGCCTCGCTAGCGGGGTTGAGCAGTTCTTC. Protein product: CASSLASGVEQFF.

In this sample, this clone turned up once. CDR3 bases: TGTGCCATCATGAGAACTAGCCCTAACGAGCAGTACTTC. Translated, it gives CAIMRTSPNEQYF. The chain has TRBV10-3 and TRBJ2-7, with D possibly matching TRBD2 (6 bases). Per germline, CDR1 ENHRY and CDR2 SYGVKD. The V end was cut by 7 bases, the J end by 5 bases, with 15 bases between. This CDR3 spans 13 amino acids.

This chain links TRBV7-9 with TRBJ2-2; possible D gene TRBD2, 5 bases. The germline V and J ends were trimmed by 4 bases and 6 bases, with 12 bases remaining between them. The CDR3 covers 14 residues. Germline-derived CDR1 and CDR2 are SEHNR and FQNEAQ (reference sequence). In DNA form, the CDR3 reads TGTGCCAGCAGCTCATTTAGCGTCGCCGGGGAGCTGTTTTTT. Its protein product is CASSSFSVAGELFF.

CDR3 sequence (DNA): TGTGCCAGCAGCATTCAACAGGGTAACACCGGGGAGCTGTTTTTT. Amino acids: CASSIQQGNTGELFF. This rearrangement joins TRBV21-1 to TRBJ2-2; the D call TRBD1 from the table was never checked on the DNA. TRBV21-1 is recorded as a pseudogene. This CDR3 is 15 amino acids long.

This sequence joins TRBV28 and TRBJ1-1, with D perhaps TRBD1 (6 bases). CDR3 size: 17 residues. CDR1 and CDR2 from the germline V gene are MDHEN and SYDVKM. V was trimmed by 1 base and J by 2 bases, leaving 17 bases between them. For the CDR3, the DNA is TGTGCCAGCAGTTTATCAGGTTTACAGGGTTTAAACACTGAAGCTTTCTTT. It encodes CASSLSGLQGLNTEAFF.

The chain couples TRBV9 to TRBJ1-1; 7 nucleotides match TRBD1. The CDR3 has 16 amino acids. Germline-derived CDR1 and CDR2 are SGDLS and YYNGEE. V lost 3 bases to trimming and J lost 1 base; unmatched junction nucleotides: 9. The CDR3 DNA sequence: TGTGCCAGCAGCGCACAGACAGGGCGAGGGAACACTGAAGCTTTCTTT. It specifies CASSAQTGRGNTEAFF. The variable domain in full, completed from reference TRBV9 and TRBJ1-1, reads DSGVTQTPKHLITATGQRVTLRCSPRSGDLSVYWYQQSLDQGLQFLIQYYNGEERAKGNILERFSAQQFPDLHSELNLSSLELGDSALYFCASSAQTGRGNTEAFFGQGTRLTVV.

In regard to this clone: Other DNA sequences in this sample translate to the same CDR3. The V gene is TRBV15, the J gene TRBJ2-7, with TRBD2 identical over 11 bases. CDR1 is LNHNV, CDR2 YYDKDF, per germline (reference sequence). CDR3 size: 16 residues. J gave up 6 bases and V 0 bases, and 7 bases lay outside the gene matches. CDR3 nucleotide sequence: TGTGCCACCAGCAGAGACCGTGAGCTAGCGGGAGGCGAGCAGTACTTC. It specifies CATSRDRELAGGEQYF.

V usage is TRBV3-1 (or the pseudogene TRBV3-2) and J usage is TRBJ2-5; no firm D call. The CDR3 contains 12 residues. V lost 8 bases to trimming and J lost 2 bases, with 9 bases between them. Germline CDR1 LGHDT, CDR2 YNNKEL (reference sequence). The CDR3 coding sequence is TGTGCCAGCTCCGAGGATCAAGAGACCCAGTACTTC. The encoded protein is CASSEDQETQYF.

This clone was picked up one time. The J gene is TRBJ2-1, the V gene TRBV9, with D possibly TRBD2 on 6 matching bases. V gave up 0 bases and J gave up 0 bases, with 16 bases separating them. CDR3 length: 18 amino acids. Germline V gene lookup returns CDR1 SGDLS and CDR2 YYNGEE. The CDR3 nucleotides are TGTGCCAGCAGCGTAGCTATAGAGGGGACTGGCTCCTACAATGAGCAGTTCTTC. This translates into CASSVAIEGTGSYNEQFF. Together with reference TRBV9 and TRBJ2-1, the CDR3 gives the full variable domain: DSGVTQTPKHLITATGQRVTLRCSPRSGDLSVYWYQQSLDQGLQFLIQYYNGEERAKGNILERFSAQQFPDLHSELNLSSLELGDSALYFCASSVAIEGTGSYNEQFFGPGTRLTVL.

This chain uses TRBV3-1 (or the pseudogene TRBV3-2) with TRBJ2-5; 11 bases are shared with TRBD2. J was trimmed by 5 bases and V by 8 bases; bases with no gene match: 1. Germline CDR1 and CDR2: LGHDT and YNNKEL (reference sequence). This CDR3 is 12 amino acids long. As DNA, the CDR3 is TGTGCCAGCTCTAGCGGGGGGGAGACCCAGTACTTC. It is translated as CASSSGGETQYF.

This chain uses TRBV6-5 with TRBJ2-2, with no clear D. V gave up 2 bases and J gave up 0 bases, with 4 bases separating them. The CDR3 consists of 14 residues. Germline V gene data show CDR1 as MNHEY and CDR2 as SVGAGI. Here the CDR3 reads CASSYGPNTGELFF. CDR3 DNA: TGTGCCAGCAGTTACGGCCCGAACACCGGGGAGCTGTTTTTT.

The genes are TRBV11-2 and TRBJ2-1; TRBD2 is a possible D gene (6 bases). The CDR3 runs 19 residues. Trimming removed 0 bases from V and 7 bases from J, with 25 bases in between. Germline loops: CDR1 SGHAT, CDR2 FQNNGV. The CDR3 here is CASSLEASVYGRTGNEQFF. In nucleotides, the CDR3 is TGTGCCAGCAGCTTAGAGGCTAGCGTCTATGGCCGAACTGGGAATGAGCAGTTCTTC.

The chain links TRBV4-1 to TRBJ2-7, with D tentatively TRBD1 (6 bases). The V end was cut by 0 bases, the J end by 4 bases, with 10 bases between. CDR1 and CDR2 (germline): MGHRA, YSYEKL. The CDR3 contains 14 residues. The CDR3 coding sequence is TGCGCCAGCAGCCAAGATTGGACAGCTTACGAGCAGTACTTC. It specifies CASSQDWTAYEQYF.

This chain connects TRBV6-5 to TRBJ2-2, with D possibly being TRBD1 (6 bases). V dropped 6 bases and J dropped 7 bases, with 18 bases sitting between them. Germline V gives CDR1 MNHEY, CDR2 SVGAGI. This CDR3 region has 15 residues. CDR3 residues: CASRGHRVLSGELFF. The CDR3 DNA reads TGTGCCAGCAGAGGACACAGGGTGTTGAGCGGGGAGCTGTTTTTT.

This chain links TRBV6-5 with TRBJ1-6, with D unresolved. The germline V and J ends were trimmed by 5 bases and 7 bases, with 12 bases remaining between them. Germline V CDR1 and CDR2: MNHEY, SVGAGI. The CDR3 length is 14 residues. CDR3 in DNA: TGTGCCAGCAGTCGGACTGTAGGAAATTCACCCCTCCACTTT. Protein: CASSRTVGNSPLHF.

The chain has TRBV6-2 or TRBV6-3 and TRBJ2-1; 9 positions agree with TRBD1. This CDR3 is built from 19 residues. Germline V gene sequence: CDR1 MNHEY, CDR2 SVGEGT. V gave up 1 base and J gave up 10 bases; unmatched junction bases: 20. DNA of the CDR3: TGTGCCAGCAGTTACTACTCCTTCACCGGGACAGGGAATGGTCGGGAGCAGTTCTTC. Translation gives CASSYYSFTGTGNGREQFF.

This chain links TRBV6-6 with TRBJ2-2, with D maybe TRBD1 (6 bases). This CDR3 has 15 amino acids. Germline V CDR1 and CDR2: MNHNY, SVGAGI (reference sequence). The V end was cut by 6 bases, the J end by 5 bases, with 16 bases between. CDR3 coding DNA: TGTGCCAGCAGCGGGAACAGGGTTGGGACCGGGGAGCTGTTTTTT. This sequence encodes CASSGNRVGTGELFF.

Only one count was recorded for this clone. The chain combines TRBV30 with TRBJ1-4; 11 nucleotides match TRBD1. The CDR3 covers 15 residues. Germline CDR1 GTSNPN, CDR2 SVGIG (reference sequence). V was pared by 3 bases and J by 7 bases, with 7 bases of the junction left unmatched. CDR3 DNA sequence: TGTGCCTGGAGCGAAACCGGGACAGGGGGTGAAAAACTGTTTTTT. Translation gives CAWSETGTGGEKLFF. Full variable domain (rest looked up from reference TRBV30 and TRBJ1-4): SQTIHQWPATLVQPVGSPLSLECTVEGTSNPNLYWYRQAAGRGLQLLFYSVGIGQISSEVPQNLSASRPQDRQFILSSKKLLLSDSGFYLCAWSETGTGGEKLFFGSGTQLSVL.

The chain carries TRBV7-9 and TRBJ1-1; TRBD1 aligns across 12 bases. The CDR3 covers 13 residues. The V gene end was trimmed by 9 bases and the J gene end by 6 bases; junction bases not matched to a gene: 5. The germline V gene encodes CDR1 SEHNR and CDR2 FQNEAQ (reference sequence). The CDR3 spells CASSGQGAPEAFF. CDR3 nucleotide sequence: TGTGCCAGTTCGGGACAGGGGGCCCCTGAAGCTTTCTTT. Using reference TRBV7-9 and TRBJ1-1 for the parts outside the CDR3, the full variable domain is DTGVSQNPRHKITKRGQNVTFRCDPISEHNRLYWYRQTLGQGPEFLTYFQNEAQLEKSRLLSDRFSAERPKGSFSTLEIQRTEQGDSAMYLCASSGQGAPEAFFGQGTRLTVV.

The genes are TRBV6-2 or TRBV6-3 and TRBJ2-7; 13 nucleotides agree with TRBD2. The CDR3 covers 15 residues. The germline V gene has CDR1 MNHEY and CDR2 SVGEGT. Trimming cost V 4 bases and J 1 base; bases outside gene matches: 1. Written as DNA, the CDR3 is TGTGCCAGCAGTTCACTAGCGGGAGGGTCCTACGAGCAGTACTTC. This sequence encodes CASSSLAGGSYEQYF.

This clone was seen once. The chain carries TRBV2 and TRBJ1-3; maybe TRBD1 (5 bases). V shed 3 bases and J shed 3 bases, with 9 bases lying between them. Germline lookup yields CDR1 SNHLY and CDR2 FYNNEI. The CDR3 consists of 14 residues. CDR3 nucleotides: TGTGCCAGCAGTGACGGGGGAAGTGGAAACACCATATATTTT. Its protein is CASSDGGSGNTIYF.

The V gene is TRBV4-1, the J gene TRBJ2-1; 8 bases agree with TRBD2. V was pared by 1 base and J by 8 bases, with 7 bases of the junction left unmatched. The length of the CDR3 is 15 residues. Per germline, CDR1 MGHRA and CDR2 YSYEKL. In DNA, the CDR3 is TGCGCCAGCAGCCAAGCGGCGGGAGGAAGGGATGAGCAGTTCTTC. It is translated as CASSQAAGGRDEQFF.

This rearrangement joins TRBV12-5 to TRBJ1-1; TRBD1 matches 8 bases. The germline V gene encodes CDR1 LGHNT and CDR2 FRNRAP. V shed 6 bases, J shed 4 bases, and the junction held 4 bases outside the gene matches. This CDR3 region has 13 residues. CDR3 bases: TGTGCTAGTGGAGTCACAGGGGGCACTGAAGCTTTCTTT. Protein: CASGVTGGTEAFF.

This rearrangement joins TRBV6-5 to TRBJ1-2; TRBD1 matches 8 bases. The CDR3 has 14 amino acids. Per the germline V gene, CDR1 is MNHEY and CDR2 is SVGAGI. Losses at the gene ends were 6 bases for V and 4 bases for J; bases not matched to a gene: 7. Here the CDR3 DNA reads TGTGCCAGCAGCCTTCTTCAGGGGGCCTATGGCTACACCTTC. Its translation is CASSLLQGAYGYTF.

The count of this clone is one. The V call is TRBV4-1, the J call TRBJ2-2; D possibly corresponds to TRBD1 (6 bases). V gave up 1 base and J gave up 0 bases, with 12 bases separating them. Germline CDR1 is MGHRA and CDR2 is YSYEKL. The CDR3 is 17 residues long. The CDR3 protein is CASSQVNRAANTGELFF. In nucleotides, the CDR3 is TGCGCCAGCAGCCAAGTTAACAGGGCCGCGAACACCGGGGAGCTGTTTTTT.

This clone was seen only once. This chain connects TRBV5-6 to TRBJ1-1; TRBD1 matches at 7 bases. V dropped 4 bases and J dropped 0; count of bases not matched to a gene: 9. In germline, CDR1 is SGHDT, CDR2 YYEEEE. The CDR3 is 16 residues long. CDR3 region: CASSLGTAIMNTEAFF. The CDR3 coding sequence is TGTGCCAGCAGCCTCGGGACAGCTATTATGAACACTGAAGCTTTCTTT.

The chain is built from TRBV7-2 and TRBJ2-1; TRBD2 aligns across 14 bases. This CDR3 is built from 16 residues. J lost 6 bases, V lost 1 base, and 2 bases had no gene match. CDR1 is SGHTA and CDR2 is FQGNSA in the germline V gene. CDR3 in DNA: TGTGCCAGCAGCTTAGGGGGACTAGCGGGGGCCAATGAGCAGTTCTTC. Protein sequence: CASSLGGLAGANEQFF.